Presented here are 32 T cell receptor beta chains from one specimen sequenced in a study of cytomegalovirus exposure and HLA in healthy donors. The method was immunoSEQ multiplex PCR; TCRdb's version includes in-frame clones alone and lacks a portion of them. This table holds over 55,000 clones, approximately 90% found once. The specimen was PBMCs. These receptors were collected from a man aged 18 to 35 in good health and CMV-seronegative.

The rearrangement joins TRBV7-8 to TRBJ1-1; possible D gene TRBD1, 5 bases. The length of the CDR3 is 15 residues. Germline values: CDR1 SGHVS, CDR2 FQNEAQ. Trimming pared 2 bases from V and 2 bases from J, leaving 12 bases between. The CDR3 bases are TGTGCCAGCAGCTTACCCCTCGGGGGTAACACTGAAGCTTTCTTT. It translates to CASSLPLGGNTEAFF.

V gene TRBV6-5 combines with J gene TRBJ2-7; 9 bases are a match to TRBD1. Germline CDR1 and CDR2: MNHEY and SVGAGI. This CDR3 contains 14 residues. The trim removed 4 bases at V and 4 bases at J, leaving 5 bases unmatched. CDR3 coding DNA: TGTGCCAGCAGTTCCGGGACAGGGAAGTACGAGCAGTACTTC. It is translated as CASSSGTGKYEQYF.

This clone was picked up one time. The V call is TRBV28, the J call TRBJ2-1, with D possibly being TRBD2 (5 bases). CDR1 MDHEN and CDR2 SYDVKM come from the germline V gene. This CDR3 region has 12 residues. V lost 8 bases and J 10 bases, leaving 15 bases between the germline ends. The CDR3 DNA reads TGTGCCAGCTTTACTAGGCCTTGGGAGCAGTTCTTC. This encodes CASFTRPWEQFF.

This chain joins TRBV7-9 and TRBJ2-1; D ambiguous. CDR1 and CDR2 from the germline V gene are SEHNR and FQNEAQ (reference sequence). The CDR3 has 15 residues. V was clipped by 1 base and J by 0 bases, with 7 bases between them. The CDR3 nucleotides read TGTGCCAGCAGCTTAGAGTCCAGCTCCTACAATGAGCAGTTCTTC. It translates to CASSLESSSYNEQFF. The whole variable domain, filled in from reference TRBV7-9 and TRBJ2-1, reads DTGVSQNPRHKITKRGQNVTFRCDPISEHNRLYWYRQTLGQGPEFLTYFQNEAQLEKSRLLSDRFSAERPKGSFSTLEIQRTEQGDSAMYLCASSLESSSYNEQFFGPGTRLTVL.

The CDR3 here is CASSEGQGVINEQFF. The CDR3 DNA follows: TGTGCCAGCAGTGAGGGACAGGGGGTAATAAATGAGCAGTTCTTC. The rearrangement links TRBV2 to TRBJ2-1; 11 bases line up with TRBD1. CDR3 length: 15 amino acids. Germline CDR1 reads SNHLY; CDR2 reads FYNNEI. Germline trimming cut 3 bases from V and 7 bases from J; bases unmatched to any gene: 5. Combining the CDR3 with reference TRBV2 and TRBJ2-1 gives the whole variable domain EPEVTQTPSHQVTQMGQEVILRCVPISNHLYFYWYRQILGQKVEFLVSFYNNEISEKSEIFDDQFSVERPDGSNFTLKIRSTKLEDSAMYFCASSEGQGVINEQFFGPGTRLTVL.

The DNA for the CDR3 is TGCGCCAGCAGCGGGACTCCAGAATCCTACGAGCAGTACTTC. It yields the protein CASSGTPESYEQYF. The rearrangement uses TRBV5-1 and TRBJ2-7; tentative D call: TRBD2 (6 bases). The V gene lost 4 bases and the J gene lost 1 base, with 12 bases spanning the gap. Germline CDR1 SGHRS, CDR2 YFSETQ. The CDR3 length is 14 residues.

This chain links TRBV6-5 with TRBJ2-2, with D unclear. Trimming pared 8 bases from V and 0 bases from J, leaving 10 bases between. This CDR3 comprises 14 residues. Germline values: CDR1 MNHEY, CDR2 SVGAGI. The CDR3 spells CASSPYANTGELFF. Here the CDR3 DNA reads TGTGCCAGCTCTCCCTACGCGAACACCGGGGAGCTGTTTTTT.

The chain joins TRBV18 to TRBJ1-3, with unresolved D. Trimming took off 2 bases at V and 0 bases at J, with 8 bases between the two ends. This CDR3 comprises 15 residues. Germline V CDR1 and CDR2: KGHSH, LQKENI. CDR3 loop: CASSPGMSSGNTIYF. For the CDR3, the DNA is TGTGCCAGCTCACCAGGTATGAGCTCTGGAAACACCATATATTTT.

The DNA for the CDR3 is TGCGCCAGCAGCCAAGTTTTAAGGGGGTCCCAAATCAGCTCTGGAAACACCATATATTTT. It encodes CASSQVLRGSQISSGNTIYF. The V gene is TRBV4-1, the J gene TRBJ1-3; TRBD1 is a possible D gene (6 bases). V gave up 1 base and J gave up 0 bases, with 22 bases separating them. There are 20 residues in the CDR3. Per the germline V gene, CDR1 is MGHRA and CDR2 is YSYEKL.

The chain is built from TRBV10-1 and TRBJ2-1; perhaps TRBD2 as D (6 bases). V was trimmed by 3 bases and J by 1 base, leaving 10 bases between them. In germline, CDR1 is WNHNN, CDR2 SYGVQD (reference sequence). The length of the CDR3 is 15 residues. In DNA, the CDR3 is TGCGCCAGCAGTGATGGCGGGAATTCCTACAATGAGCAGTTCTTC. It yields the protein CASSDGGNSYNEQFF.

This clone was counted once. The chain couples TRBV27 to TRBJ2-1; D ambiguous. The germline V gene has CDR1 MNHEY and CDR2 SMNVEV (reference sequence). The CDR3 consists of 15 residues. Trimming shortened V by 4 bases and J by 3 bases, and 13 bases separated the two germline ends. The CDR3 protein is CASSSSELIYNEQFF. CDR3 coding DNA: TGTGCCAGCAGTTCTTCAGAATTAATCTACAATGAGCAGTTCTTC.

The DNA of the CDR3 is TGCAGCGGTGACAGGCATCCCATGAACACTGAAGCTTTCTTT. It encodes CSGDRHPMNTEAFF. V and J are TRBV29-1 and TRBJ1-1; a weak D match, TRBD1 (6 bases). The CDR3 length is 14 residues. The germline CDR1 and CDR2 sequences are SQVTM and ANQGSEA. Trimming left V 7 bases short and J 0 bases short, with 15 bases between.

This clone appeared a few times. J is TRBJ2-7 and V is TRBV6-5; D not resolved. Germline lookup yields CDR1 MNHEY and CDR2 SVGAGI. V dropped 5 bases and J dropped 5 bases, with 10 bases sitting between them. This CDR3 has 12 residues. CDR3 loop: CASSPTEHEQYF. The CDR3 DNA reads as TGTGCCAGCAGTCCTACAGAGCACGAGCAGTACTTC.

The rearrangement joins TRBV4-1 to TRBJ2-1; TRBD2 matches at 7 bases. V lost 0 bases, J lost 3 bases, and 5 bases stayed unmatched. CDR1 is MGHRA and CDR2 is YSYEKL in the germline V gene. This CDR3 comprises 16 residues. CDR3 in DNA: TGCGCCAGCAGCCAAGAAGCTAGCGGCCTCTACAATGAGCAGTTCTTC. It yields the protein CASSQEASGLYNEQFF.

The chain is built from TRBV4-1 and TRBJ2-3; no firm D call. In germline, CDR1 is MGHRA, CDR2 YSYEKL. Between the trimmed V and J ends, which lost 1 base and 0 bases, there was a span of 11 bases. The CDR3 runs 16 residues. CDR3 in amino acids: CASSQGGISSTDTQYF. The CDR3 bases are TGCGCCAGCAGCCAAGGCGGTATCTCTAGCACAGATACGCAGTATTTT.

The chain has TRBV7-9 and TRBJ2-1; possibly TRBD2 for D (5 bases). V was cut by 2 bases and J by 1 base, with 12 bases left in between. CDR3 length: 16 residues. CDR1 is SEHNR and CDR2 is FQNEAQ in the germline V gene (reference sequence). CDR3 amino acids: CASSLTEESSYNEQFF. DNA of the CDR3: TGTGCCAGCAGCTTAACGGAGGAGAGTTCCTACAATGAGCAGTTCTTC.

V gene TRBV5-6 combines with J gene TRBJ1-2; 8 bases fit TRBD1. The germline CDR1 and CDR2 sequences are SGHDT and YYEEEE. The CDR3 has 14 residues. Germline trimming cut 4 bases from V and 2 bases from J; bases unmatched to any gene: 4. CDR3 DNA: TGTGCCAGCAGCCGGAGGACAGGGAACTATGGCTACACCTTC. It codes for CASSRRTGNYGYTF.

DNA of the CDR3: TGTGCCAGCAGCTTAAAGTCAGGGGGCTTTAATGAAAAACTGTTTTTT. Translated: CASSLKSGGFNEKLFF. V usage is TRBV7-9 and J usage is TRBJ1-4; 8 positions agree with TRBD1. Trimming removed 2 bases from V and 4 bases from J; junction bases left unmatched: 6. From germline, CDR1 is SEHNR and CDR2 FQNEAQ (reference sequence). This CDR3 spans 16 amino acids. Using reference TRBV7-9 and TRBJ1-4 for the parts outside the CDR3, the full variable domain is DTGVSQNPRHKITKRGQNVTFRCDPISEHNRLYWYRQTLGQGPEFLTYFQNEAQLEKSRLLSDRFSAERPKGSFSTLEIQRTEQGDSAMYLCASSLKSGGFNEKLFFGSGTQLSVL.

As DNA, the CDR3 is TGTGCCAGCAGGCCAACAAGTGAGCAGTACTTC. Translation: CASRPTSEQYF. J is TRBJ2-7 and V is TRBV6-5; D not resolved. The CDR3 is 11 amino acids. CDR1 is MNHEY, CDR2 SVGAGI, per germline. V lost 6 bases and J 7 bases, leaving 10 bases between the germline ends.

The chain has TRBV5-1 and TRBJ1-1; 12 bases are shared with TRBD1. J lost 2 bases, V lost 4 bases, and 9 bases had no gene match. CDR1 is SGHRS and CDR2 is YFSETQ in the germline V gene. The CDR3 contains 17 residues. The CDR3 DNA follows: TGCGCCAGCAGCGTACTGGGACAGGGGGCTTTAAACACTGAAGCTTTCTTT. Amino acids: CASSVLGQGALNTEAFF. Full variable domain (rest looked up from reference TRBV5-1 and TRBJ1-1): KAGVTQTPRYLIKTRGQQVTLSCSPISGHRSVSWYQQTPGQGLQFLFEYFSETQRNKGNFPGRFSGRQFSNSRSEMNVSTLELGDSALYLCASSVLGQGALNTEAFFGQGTRLTVV.

The chain is built from TRBV10-3 and TRBJ2-3, with 7 bases that match TRBD1. The germline CDR1 and CDR2 sequences are ENHRY and SYGVKD. CDR3 length: 12 residues. Trimming cost V 6 bases and J 6 bases; bases outside gene matches: 3. This CDR3 is CAIRTQGDTQYF. The CDR3 DNA reads TGTGCCATCAGGACACAGGGGGATACGCAGTATTTT.

This clone was picked up a small number of times. In nucleotides, the CDR3 is TGCGCCAGCAGCCAGGGGACGGGGGGTCTGCGCGAGCAGTACTTC. Protein sequence: CASSQGTGGLREQYF. This rearrangement joins TRBV5-1 to TRBJ2-7; D perhaps matches TRBD2 (7 bases). With 4 bases removed from V and 6 bases from J, the gap between germline ends came to 20 bases. This CDR3 has 15 residues. CDR1 and CDR2 (germline): SGHRS, YFSETQ. Together with reference TRBV5-1 and TRBJ2-7, the CDR3 gives the full variable domain: KAGVTQTPRYLIKTRGQQVTLSCSPISGHRSVSWYQQTPGQGLQFLFEYFSETQRNKGNFPGRFSGRQFSNSRSEMNVSTLELGDSALYLCASSQGTGGLREQYFGPGTRLTVT.

The J gene is TRBJ2-1, the V gene TRBV15; TRBD1 agrees at 8 bases. In germline, CDR1 is LNHNV, CDR2 YYDKDF (reference sequence). V shed 0 bases, J shed 6 bases, and the junction held 4 bases outside the gene matches. The CDR3 loop spans 15 amino acids. The CDR3 DNA follows: TGTGCCACCAGCAGAGATACAGGGGGGAGCAATGAGCAGTTCTTC. This codes for CATSRDTGGSNEQFF.

The chain employs TRBV19 and TRBJ1-5; 10 nucleotides align to TRBD1. The CDR3 contains 17 residues. Germline V gives CDR1 LNHDA, CDR2 SQIVND (reference sequence). V was clipped by 3 bases and J by 5 bases; unmatched bases: 10. The CDR3 bases are TGTGCCAGTAGTATTATTGGGACAGGGGTAGGATATCAGCCCCAGCATTTT. It yields the protein CASSIIGTGVGYQPQHF.

Details on this clone: Germline and junction disagree at one end, which may indicate a read error. The chain employs TRBV18 and TRBJ2-5, with TRBD2 identical over 15 bases. This CDR3 spans 16 amino acids. Germline CDR1 reads KGHSH; CDR2 reads LQKENI. In DNA, the CDR3 is TGTGCCAGCTCACCGAGGGGACTAGCGGGAGGAGAGGCCCAGTACTTC. It is translated as CASSPRGLAGGEAQYF. The full variable domain, with the rest looked up from reference TRBV18 and TRBJ2-5, is NAGVMQNPRHLVRRRGQEARLRCSPMKGHSHVYWYRQLPEEGLKFMVYLQKENIIDESGMPKERFSAEFPKEGPSILRIQQVVRGDSAAYFCASSPRGLAGGEAQYFGPGTRLLVL.

The chain uses TRBV2 and TRBJ2-7, with TRBD2 matching 13 bases. Germline assignment: CDR1 SNHLY and CDR2 FYNNEI. The CDR3 sequence is 14 residues long. V shed 6 bases, J shed 6 bases, and the junction held 5 bases outside the gene matches. The CDR3 reads CASRWTSGSREQYF. The CDR3 nucleotides read TGTGCCAGCAGGTGGACTAGCGGGAGCCGCGAGCAGTACTTC. Variable domain in full (rest from reference TRBV2 and TRBJ2-7): EPEVTQTPSHQVTQMGQEVILRCVPISNHLYFYWYRQILGQKVEFLVSFYNNEISEKSEIFDDQFSVERPDGSNFTLKIRSTKLEDSAMYFCASRWTSGSREQYFGPGTRLTVT.

This clone was detected once. The sample carries other DNA sequences with the same CDR3. This chain links TRBV7-2 with TRBJ1-2; 7 bases map to TRBD1. The CDR3 length is 13 residues. From germline, CDR1 is SGHTA and CDR2 FQGNSA. J was trimmed by 2 bases and V by 5 bases; bases with no gene match: 2. CDR3 nucleotide sequence: TGTGCCAGCAGCCCACAGGGGAACTATGGCTACACCTTC. Encoded protein: CASSPQGNYGYTF.

This clone was seen a single time. The V call is TRBV10-2, the J call TRBJ2-3; no definite D call. Per the germline V gene, CDR1 is WSHSY and CDR2 is SAAADI. The CDR3 covers 15 residues. V was shortened by 0 bases and J by 6 bases, with 13 bases between the two germline ends. CDR3 coding DNA: TGCGCCAGCAGTGAGTCGGTACCGTGGAGTGATACGCAGTATTTT. Translated: CASSESVPWSDTQYF.

This clone was seen a handful of times. The V and J genes are TRBV19 and TRBJ2-7; 8 bases are shared with TRBD2. This CDR3 is built from 14 residues. CDR1 LNHDA and CDR2 SQIVND come from the germline V gene (reference sequence). Losses at the gene ends were 3 bases for V and 2 bases for J; bases not matched to a gene: 3. CDR3 sequence: CASSIREGPYEQYF. CDR3 DNA: TGTGCCAGTAGTATTCGGGAGGGCCCCTACGAGCAGTACTTC.

The CDR3 loop is CASDARGVEKLFF. The CDR3 DNA is TGTGCCAGCGACGCCAGGGGGGTTGAAAAACTGTTTTTT. The chain uses TRBV6-1 and TRBJ1-4; the match to TRBD1 covers 7 bases. The CDR3 loop spans 13 amino acids. Germline trimming cut 8 bases from V and 7 bases from J; bases unmatched to any gene: 7. Germline V gene lookup returns CDR1 MNHNS and CDR2 SASEGT.

This chain links TRBV5-8 with TRBJ2-1; 12 positions match TRBD2. The CDR3 is made up of 18 amino acids. V trimming: 4 bases; J trimming: 10 bases; junction bases outside the gene matches: 18. CDR1 is SGHTS, CDR2 YDEGEE, per germline. DNA of the CDR3: TGTGCCAGCAGCCCCACCCGACTAGCGGGAGCGAGGGGTACCGAGCAGTTCTTC. Amino acid sequence: CASSPTRLAGARGTEQFF.

This chain links TRBV30 with TRBJ1-5, with unresolved D. CDR3 length equals 13 residues. Deletions cut 0 bases from V and 7 bases from J, with 10 bases between. CDR1 GTSNPN and CDR2 SVGIG come from the germline V gene (reference sequence). The CDR3 region is CAWSVGSWQPQHF. As DNA, the CDR3 is TGTGCCTGGAGTGTCGGTTCGTGGCAGCCCCAGCATTTT.